This T cell receptor (beta chain) was obtained from a study of cytotoxic CD8 clonotypes in ibrutinib-treated CLL. Study-level information: Response material was collected after a median around 12 months of treatment, range 6 to 36.

Cryopreserved PBMCs were the source of roughly 2 micrograms of genomic DNA, which went to TCR beta libraries. The CDR3 is 15 amino acids. This clone was seen once. What it binds is not known. Data came from immunoSEQ multiplex PCR; TCRdb stores just in-frame clones and leaves some out. Of about 310,000 clones detected, almost 80% appear once; the ten largest clones hold roughly 7%. Study-level results: Public clonotypes proved infrequent, and on treatment they shrank or remained steady. Whereas clonality rose at ibrutinib response, it declined toward baseline at progression.

This TCR was sampled from a human donor with chronic lymphocytic leukemia. The sequences come from PBMCs, collected before ibrutinib treatment. The J gene is TRBJ1-2, the V gene TRBV12-2. TRBV12-2 is a documented pseudogene. CDR3 protein: CASRLVTPTYYGYTF. CDR3 bases: TGTGCAAGTCGCTTAGTAACCCCCACTTATTATGGCTACACCTTC.